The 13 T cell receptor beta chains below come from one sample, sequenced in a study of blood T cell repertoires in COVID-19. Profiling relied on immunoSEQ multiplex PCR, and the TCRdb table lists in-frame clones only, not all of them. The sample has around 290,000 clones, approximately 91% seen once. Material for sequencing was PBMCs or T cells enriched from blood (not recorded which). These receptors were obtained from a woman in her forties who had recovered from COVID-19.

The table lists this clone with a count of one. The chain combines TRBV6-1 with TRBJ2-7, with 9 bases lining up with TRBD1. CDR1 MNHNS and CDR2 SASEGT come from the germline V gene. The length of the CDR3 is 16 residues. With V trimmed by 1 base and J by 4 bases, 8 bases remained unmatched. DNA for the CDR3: TGTGCCAGCAGTGAAGGTCCGGACAGGGGCCTTTACGAGCAGTACTTC. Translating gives CASSEGPDRGLYEQYF.

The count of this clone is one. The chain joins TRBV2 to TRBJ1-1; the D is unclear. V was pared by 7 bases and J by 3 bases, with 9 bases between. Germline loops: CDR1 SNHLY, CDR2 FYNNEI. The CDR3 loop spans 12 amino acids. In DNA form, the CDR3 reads TGTGCCAGCAAGAGGGATTACACTGAAGCTTTCTTT. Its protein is CASKRDYTEAFF.

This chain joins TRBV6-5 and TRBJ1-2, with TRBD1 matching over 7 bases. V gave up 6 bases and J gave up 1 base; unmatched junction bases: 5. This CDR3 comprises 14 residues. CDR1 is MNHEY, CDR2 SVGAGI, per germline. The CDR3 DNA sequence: TGTGCCAGCAGGGAGACAGGGCATAACTATGGCTACACCTTC. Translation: CASRETGHNYGYTF.

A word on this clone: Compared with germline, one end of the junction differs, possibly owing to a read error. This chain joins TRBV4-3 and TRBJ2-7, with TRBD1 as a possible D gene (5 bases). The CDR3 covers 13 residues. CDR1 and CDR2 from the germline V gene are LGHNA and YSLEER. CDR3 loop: CASSQDPKGKSHF. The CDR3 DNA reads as TGCGCCAGCAGCCAAGATCCGAAGGGGAAGTCCCACTTC.

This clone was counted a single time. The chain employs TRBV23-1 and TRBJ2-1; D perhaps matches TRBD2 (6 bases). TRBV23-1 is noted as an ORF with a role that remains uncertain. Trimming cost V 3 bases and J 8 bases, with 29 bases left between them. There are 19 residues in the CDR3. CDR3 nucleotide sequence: TGCGCCAGCAGTCACCCCTCGACAAGGGCCGGGGGTCGCGTAGATGAGCAGTTCTTC. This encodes CASSHPSTRAGGRVDEQFF.

The DNA for the CDR3 is TGTGCCAGCTCACCGGGACAGAATCAGCCCCAGCATTTT. Protein product: CASSPGQNQPQHF. The chain couples TRBV18 to TRBJ1-5; 7 bases match TRBD1. The CDR3 extends over 13 amino acids. The junction had 0 bases not matched to a gene; V was cut back by 3 bases and J by 4 bases. Germline V gene sequence: CDR1 KGHSH, CDR2 LQKENI.

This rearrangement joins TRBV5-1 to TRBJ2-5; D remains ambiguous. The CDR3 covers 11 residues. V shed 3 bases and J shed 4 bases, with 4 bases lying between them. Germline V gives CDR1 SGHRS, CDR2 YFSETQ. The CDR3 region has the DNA TGCGCCAGCAGCTGGCTAGAGACCCAGTACTTC. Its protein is CASSWLETQYF.

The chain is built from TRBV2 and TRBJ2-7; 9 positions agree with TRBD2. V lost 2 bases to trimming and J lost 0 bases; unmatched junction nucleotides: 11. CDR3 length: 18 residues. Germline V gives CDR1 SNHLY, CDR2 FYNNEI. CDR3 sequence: CASSERRLAELSSYEQYF. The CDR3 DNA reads TGTGCCAGCAGTGAAAGGAGACTAGCGGAGCTAAGCTCCTACGAGCAGTACTTC.

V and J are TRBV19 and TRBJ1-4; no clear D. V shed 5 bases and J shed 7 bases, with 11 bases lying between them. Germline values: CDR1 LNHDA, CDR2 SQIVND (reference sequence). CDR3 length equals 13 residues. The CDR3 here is CASSSVNSEKLFF. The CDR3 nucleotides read TGTGCCAGTAGTTCCGTTAACAGTGAAAAACTGTTTTTT.

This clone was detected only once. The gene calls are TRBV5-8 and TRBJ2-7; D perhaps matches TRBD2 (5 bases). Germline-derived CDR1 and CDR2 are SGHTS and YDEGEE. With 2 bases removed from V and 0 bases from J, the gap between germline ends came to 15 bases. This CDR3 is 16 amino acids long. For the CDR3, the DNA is TGTGCCAGCAGCTTCGGGATCTTGGACGGCTCCTACGAGCAGTACTTC. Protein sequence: CASSFGILDGSYEQYF.

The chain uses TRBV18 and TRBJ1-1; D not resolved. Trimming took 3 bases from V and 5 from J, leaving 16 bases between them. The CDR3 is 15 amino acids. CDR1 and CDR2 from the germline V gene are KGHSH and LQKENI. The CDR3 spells CASSPAVGSGTEAFF. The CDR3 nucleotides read TGTGCCAGCTCACCCGCAGTTGGGAGTGGGACTGAAGCTTTCTTT.

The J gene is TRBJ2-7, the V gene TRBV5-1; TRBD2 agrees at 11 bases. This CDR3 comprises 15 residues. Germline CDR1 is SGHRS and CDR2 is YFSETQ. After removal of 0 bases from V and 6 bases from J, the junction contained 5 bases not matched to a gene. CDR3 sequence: CASSLATSGGAEQYF. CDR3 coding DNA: TGCGCCAGCAGCTTGGCCACTAGCGGGGGAGCCGAGCAGTACTTC.

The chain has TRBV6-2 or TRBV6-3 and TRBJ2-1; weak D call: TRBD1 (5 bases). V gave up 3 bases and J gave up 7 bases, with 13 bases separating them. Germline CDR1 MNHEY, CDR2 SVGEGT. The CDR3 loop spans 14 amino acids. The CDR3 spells CASSYWGRENEQFF. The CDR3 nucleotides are TGTGCCAGCAGTTATTGGGGCAGAGAAAATGAGCAGTTCTTC.